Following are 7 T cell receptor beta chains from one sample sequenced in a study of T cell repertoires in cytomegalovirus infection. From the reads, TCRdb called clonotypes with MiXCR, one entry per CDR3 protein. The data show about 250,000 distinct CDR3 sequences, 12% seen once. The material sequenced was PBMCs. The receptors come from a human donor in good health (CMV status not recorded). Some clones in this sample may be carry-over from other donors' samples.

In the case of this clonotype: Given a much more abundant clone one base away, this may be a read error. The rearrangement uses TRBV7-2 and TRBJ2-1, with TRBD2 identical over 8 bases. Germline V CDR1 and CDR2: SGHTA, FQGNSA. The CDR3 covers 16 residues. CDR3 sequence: CVSSFPRGGGNNEQFF. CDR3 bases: TGTGTCAGCAGCTTTCCTCGGGGGGGAGGAAACAATGAGCAGTTCTTC. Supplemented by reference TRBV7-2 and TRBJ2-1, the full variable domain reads GAGVSQSPSNKVTEKGKDVELRCDPISGHTALYWYRQSLGQGLEFLIYFQGNSAPDKSGLPSDRFSAERTGGSVSTLTIQRTQQEDSAVYLCVSSFPRGGGNNEQFFGPGTRLTVL.

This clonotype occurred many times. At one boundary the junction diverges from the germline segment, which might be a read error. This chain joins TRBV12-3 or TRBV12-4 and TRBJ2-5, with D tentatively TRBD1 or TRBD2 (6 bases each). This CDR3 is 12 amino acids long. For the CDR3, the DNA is TGTGCCAGCAGTTTAAGTAGGGCGGGACATCATTTC. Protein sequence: CASSLSRAGHHF.

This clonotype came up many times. Written as DNA, the CDR3 is TGCGCCAGCAGCCAAGTCCGAAGCGGGACTTACGAGCAGTACTTC. It codes for CASSQVRSGTYEQYF. The V and J genes are TRBV4-3 and TRBJ2-7; 7 bases fit TRBD2. Unmatched junction bases numbered 7, after V lost 1 base and J lost 4 bases. The CDR3 runs 15 residues. CDR1 and CDR2 from the germline V gene are LGHNA and YSLEER.

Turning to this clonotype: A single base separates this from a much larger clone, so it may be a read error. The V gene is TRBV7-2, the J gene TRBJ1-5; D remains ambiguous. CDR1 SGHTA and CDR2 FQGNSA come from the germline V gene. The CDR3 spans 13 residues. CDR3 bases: TGTGCCAGAAGCTCTGAGGCGGGGCAGCCCCAGCATTTT. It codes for CARSSEAGQPQHF.

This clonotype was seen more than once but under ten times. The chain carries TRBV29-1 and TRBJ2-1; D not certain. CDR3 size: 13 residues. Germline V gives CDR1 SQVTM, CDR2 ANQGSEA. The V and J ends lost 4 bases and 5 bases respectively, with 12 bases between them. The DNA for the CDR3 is TGCAGCGTTGGCGGCGGCATACACAATGAGCAGTTCTTC. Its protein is CSVGGGIHNEQFF.

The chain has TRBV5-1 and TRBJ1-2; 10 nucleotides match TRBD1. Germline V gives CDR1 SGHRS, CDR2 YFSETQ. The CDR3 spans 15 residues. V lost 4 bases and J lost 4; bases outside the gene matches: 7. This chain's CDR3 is CASSPGGTGVYGYTF. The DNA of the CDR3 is TGCGCCAGCAGCCCCGGGGGGACAGGGGTCTATGGCTACACCTTC.

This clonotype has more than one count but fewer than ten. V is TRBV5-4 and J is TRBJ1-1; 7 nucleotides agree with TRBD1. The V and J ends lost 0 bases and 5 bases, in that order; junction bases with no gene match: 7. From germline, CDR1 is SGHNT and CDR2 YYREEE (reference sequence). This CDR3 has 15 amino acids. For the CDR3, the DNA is TGTGCCAGCAGCTTGGAAGCAGGGGGGGGAACTGAAGCTTTCTTT. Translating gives CASSLEAGGGTEAFF.